This TCR beta chain was captured by sequencing in a study of Ad26.COV2.S vaccination and SARS-CoV-2 variants. Profiled with immunoSEQ multiplex PCR; TCRdb holds only in-frame clones, not every one. This table has around 300,000 clones, 88% appearing once. Treatment indicated: 15 to 20 received Ad26.COV2.S at low or high dose, single or two shots; a few received placebo; per-sample allocation not given. The samples were gathered on day 63 after the first injection of vaccine or placebo. Its platform was an Ad26 vector, and its expressed antigen was Wuhan-strain SARS-CoV-2 spike. The V and J ends lost 4 bases and 1 base, in that order; junction bases with no gene match: 4. Germline V gives CDR1 SGHRS, CDR2 YFSETQ. CDR3 length: 16 amino acids.

The chain recombines TRBV5-1 with TRBJ2-3; 12 nucleotides match TRBD2. This TCR was recovered from a person between 18 and 65 years old who received the Ad26.COV2.S COVID-19 vaccine or a placebo. Source: peripheral blood, taken in a trial of Ad26.COV2.S vaccine versus placebo. The CDR3 loop reads CASSLRTSGGTDTQYF. CDR3 bases: TGCGCCAGCAGCCTTAGGACTAGCGGGGGCACAGATACGCAGTATTTT.